Below, 30 T cell receptor beta chains from the same sample are listed, as sequenced in a study of identical twins. TCRdb passed the 5' RACE reads through MiXCR, listing each CDR3 protein once. This table has around 670,000 distinct CDR3 sequences, 5.5% to 6.5% appearing once. Sequenced sample: naive T cells sorted from blood. The source of these receptors is a man aged 18 to 30 in good health.

This clonotype showed up just a few times. Here the CDR3 reads CASSWESGGGNYNEQFF. For the CDR3, the DNA is TGTGCCAGCAGCTGGGAATCTGGCGGGGGAAATTACAATGAGCAGTTCTTC. The genes are TRBV12-3 or TRBV12-4 and TRBJ2-1; 7 bases align to TRBD2. V shed 6 bases and J 4 bases; nucleotides not matched to a gene: 15. CDR3 size: 17 residues.

This chain uses TRBV30 with TRBJ2-6, with no clear D. The CDR3 extends over 13 amino acids. The germline CDR1 and CDR2 sequences are GTSNPN and SVGIG (reference sequence). The V end was cut by 3 bases, the J end by 2 bases, with 5 bases between. CDR3 sequence: CAWRRTGANVLTF. The CDR3 nucleotides read TGTGCCTGGAGGAGGACTGGGGCCAACGTCCTGACTTTC.

To note about this clonotype: Relative to the germline gene, one junction end is altered; a read error may explain this. This rearrangement joins TRBV28 to TRBJ2-7; D uncertain. The CDR3 extends over 13 amino acids. Germline CDR1 reads MDHEN; CDR2 reads SYDVKM. CDR3 sequence: CASSPSPAYEQNF. The CDR3 DNA reads as TGTGCCAGCAGTCCATCACCGGCCTACGAGCAGAACTTC.

In its sample, this clonotype was seen many times. The chain joins TRBV5-1 to TRBJ2-7; D possibly matches TRBD1 or TRBD2 (5 bases each). Germline assignment: CDR1 SGHRS and CDR2 YFSETQ. Trimming removed 5 bases at V and 4 bases at J, with 19 bases between. The CDR3 runs 15 residues. The CDR3 DNA sequence: TGCGCCAGCAGTCACCCTACTTCAGGGAGATACGAGCAGTACTTC. Translation: CASSHPTSGRYEQYF. Based on the CDR3 plus reference TRBV5-1 and TRBJ2-7, the full variable domain is KAGVTQTPRYLIKTRGQQVTLSCSPISGHRSVSWYQQTPGQGLQFLFEYFSETQRNKGNFPGRFSGRQFSNSRSEMNVSTLELGDSALYLCASSHPTSGRYEQYFGPGTRLTVT.

This clonotype has at least ten counts. V and J are TRBV29-1 and TRBJ2-1, with 8 bases identical to TRBD1. Germline V gene data show CDR1 as SQVTM and CDR2 as ANQGSEA. The CDR3 is 12 residues long. V lost 6 bases and J lost 9; bases outside the gene matches: 7. CDR3 in DNA: TGCAGCGTGCTACAGGGGGGTGGTGAGCAGTTCTTC. Amino acid sequence: CSVLQGGGEQFF.

This clonotype was seen ten or more times. This rearrangement joins TRBV6-1 to TRBJ1-5; TRBD1 agrees at 12 bases. The germline CDR1 and CDR2 sequences are MNHNS and SASEGT. J was trimmed by 1 base and V by 6 bases; bases with no gene match: 7. This CDR3 is built from 17 residues. The CDR3 sequence: CASRRDRGRWSNQPQHF. CDR3 in DNA: TGTGCCAGCAGGAGGGACAGGGGGCGATGGAGCAATCAGCCCCAGCATTTT.

This clonotype occurred a few times. V and J are TRBV29-1 and TRBJ1-1, with 9 bases identical to TRBD1. Trimming at V came to 7 bases and at J to 4 bases, leaving 10 bases not matched to a gene. The CDR3 contains 14 residues. Per the germline V gene, CDR1 is SQVTM and CDR2 is ANQGSEA. The CDR3 DNA is TGCAGCGCTCACTCCGGGACAGGGAGCACTGAAGCTTTCTTT. Its translation: CSAHSGTGSTEAFF.

This clonotype came up many times. This chain connects TRBV5-6 to TRBJ2-7, with TRBD2 matching over 15 bases. The CDR3 is 18 amino acids. In germline, CDR1 is SGHDT, CDR2 YYEEEE. After removal of 4 bases from V and 0 bases from J, the junction contained 8 bases not matched to a gene. The CDR3 coding sequence is TGTGCCAGCAGCCGATTCGGACTAGCGGGAGGGGACTCCTACGAGCAGTACTTC. It translates to CASSRFGLAGGDSYEQYF.

The chain combines TRBV20-1 with TRBJ1-5; the D is unclear. The germline V gene encodes CDR1 DFQATT and CDR2 SNEGSKA (reference sequence). V was shortened by 6 bases and J by 6 bases, with 12 bases between the two germline ends. There are 12 residues in the CDR3. The CDR3 protein is CSAQVAGQPQHF. The CDR3 nucleotides read TGCAGTGCCCAGGTGGCAGGTCAGCCCCAGCATTTT.

This clonotype was counted at least ten times. The gene calls are TRBV28 and TRBJ1-2, with D uncertain. The CDR3 consists of 11 residues. The V end was cut by 4 bases, the J end by 5 bases, with 5 bases between. CDR1 MDHEN and CDR2 SYDVKM come from the germline V gene. This chain's CDR3 is CASSSAYGYTF. The CDR3 region has the DNA TGTGCCAGCAGTTCCGCATATGGCTACACCTTC.

The rearrangement links TRBV14 to TRBJ1-2, with unresolved D. V gave up 0 bases and J gave up 4 bases, with 6 bases separating them. Germline CDR1 is SGHDN and CDR2 is FVKESK. The CDR3 loop spans 13 amino acids. The CDR3, as DNA: TGTGCCAGCAGCCAAGACACACGCTATGGCTACACCTTC. Protein product: CASSQDTRYGYTF.

The chain links TRBV6-1 to TRBJ2-1, with TRBD1 matching 7 bases. Germline V gives CDR1 MNHNS, CDR2 SASEGT. CDR3 length equals 13 residues. J was trimmed by 4 bases and V by 7 bases; bases with no gene match: 4. The CDR3 DNA reads TGTGCCAGCAAGCAGGGGGATTACAATGAGCAGTTCTTC. Translating it yields CASKQGDYNEQFF.

At least ten counts were recorded for this clonotype. V usage is TRBV10-3 and J usage is TRBJ1-5, with 8 bases fitting TRBD1. The V and J ends lost 6 bases and 4 bases, in that order; junction bases with no gene match: 8. Germline V lookup: CDR1 ENHRY, CDR2 SYGVKD. This CDR3 region has 15 residues. The CDR3 DNA reads as TGTGCCATCAGCGATCGGACAGGGTTGAATCAGCCCCAGCATTTT. Amino acid sequence: CAISDRTGLNQPQHF.

This clonotype was detected many times. The chain carries TRBV4-2 and TRBJ1-1, with TRBD1 as a possible D gene (5 bases). V dropped 5 bases and J dropped 1 base, with 17 bases sitting between them. CDR3 length equals 16 residues. CDR1 and CDR2 from the germline V gene are LGHNA and YNFKEQ. The CDR3 nucleotides are TGTGCCAGCAGCTCAGACCAACGGGGGGGGAACACTGAAGCTTTCTTT. It encodes CASSSDQRGGNTEAFF.

This clonotype was seen at least ten times. The V and J genes are TRBV29-1 and TRBJ2-1, with a possible D match to TRBD1 (7 bases). Looked up from germline, CDR1 is SQVTM and CDR2 is ANQGSEA. V was shortened by 7 bases and J by 4 bases, with 17 bases between the two germline ends. This CDR3 contains 14 residues. The CDR3 protein is CSGRGQPLYNEQFF. DNA of the CDR3: TGCAGCGGGAGGGGACAGCCATTATACAATGAGCAGTTCTTC.

This sequence joins TRBV11-3 and TRBJ1-6; 9 bases agree with TRBD1. CDR1 and CDR2 from the germline V gene are SGHNT and YENEEA. The CDR3 loop spans 16 amino acids. J lost 13 bases, V lost 5 bases, and 15 bases had no gene match. This chain's CDR3 is CASSPKGRTGDNPLHF. As DNA, the CDR3 is TGTGCCAGCAGCCCTAAGGGCAGGACAGGGGATAACCCCCTCCACTTT.

This clonotype was counted at least ten times. The V and J genes are TRBV2 and TRBJ2-2; the match to TRBD1 covers 8 bases. Germline CDR1 and CDR2: SNHLY and FYNNEI. Losses at the gene ends were 4 bases for V and 4 bases for J; bases not matched to a gene: 2. The CDR3 spans 14 residues. CDR3 residues: CASSVDRATGELFF. DNA of the CDR3: TGTGCCAGCAGTGTGGACAGGGCCACCGGGGAGCTGTTTTTT. Looking up the rest from reference TRBV2 and TRBJ2-2 gives the full variable domain: EPEVTQTPSHQVTQMGQEVILRCVPISNHLYFYWYRQILGQKVEFLVSFYNNEISEKSEIFDDQFSVERPDGSNFTLKIRSTKLEDSAMYFCASSVDRATGELFFGEGSRLTVL.

At least ten counts were recorded for this clonotype. J is TRBJ2-3 and V is TRBV20-1, with D tentatively TRBD1 or TRBD2 (6 bases each). Germline lookup yields CDR1 DFQATT and CDR2 SNEGSKA (reference sequence). V was shortened by 7 bases and J by 0 bases, with 14 bases between the two germline ends. The CDR3 has 14 residues. The CDR3 nucleotides are TGCAGTGGTCGCGGGACACCCAGCACAGATACGCAGTATTTT. As protein: CSGRGTPSTDTQYF.

In its sample, this clonotype was seen a few times. The chain uses TRBV12-3 or TRBV12-4 and TRBJ2-1; TRBD2 aligns across 10 bases. J was trimmed by 8 bases and V by 5 bases; bases with no gene match: 12. CDR3 length equals 16 residues. DNA for the CDR3: TGTGCCAGCAGTCAACAACTAGCGGGACCCGTCGATGAGCAGTTCTTC. Translating it yields CASSQQLAGPVDEQFF.

Only a few counts were recorded for this clonotype. The gene calls are TRBV12-3 or TRBV12-4 and TRBJ2-5; possibly TRBD2 for D (6 bases). The CDR3 has 15 amino acids. Trimming removed 3 bases from V and 4 bases from J, with 15 bases in between. In nucleotides, the CDR3 is TGTGCCAGCAGTTTCGTCTGGAGGGCCCGAGAGACCCAGTACTTC. Its protein is CASSFVWRARETQYF.

The sample holds a few counts of this clonotype. The chain joins TRBV4-2 to TRBJ2-7; 7 bases agree with TRBD1. Trimming took 4 bases from V and 6 from J; bases not matched to a gene: 21. The CDR3 spans 18 residues. CDR1 LGHNA and CDR2 YNFKEQ come from the germline V gene. The chain's CDR3 is CASSLTQGIPGIHSEQYF. CDR3 DNA: TGTGCCAGCAGCCTAACACAGGGGATTCCGGGGATTCATTCCGAGCAGTACTTC.

The table lists this clonotype with a few counts. This CDR3 reads CSASLTTGNTDTQYF. As DNA, the CDR3 is TGCAGTGCTAGCCTGACTACCGGGAACACAGATACGCAGTATTTT. The V and J genes are TRBV20-1 and TRBJ2-3; tentatively, D is TRBD2 (5 bases). The CDR3 length is 15 residues. The V end lost 3 bases, the J end lost 2 bases, and 15 bases lay between the germline ends. CDR1 is DFQATT, CDR2 SNEGSKA, per germline (reference sequence).

There are many counts of this clonotype. The chain has TRBV11-3 and TRBJ2-5, with D possibly being TRBD2 (6 bases). V lost 4 bases and J lost 5, with 20 bases in between. The CDR3 covers 16 residues. CDR1 and CDR2 (germline): SGHNT, YENEEA. The CDR3 protein is CASSSPGQGRMETQYF. CDR3 nucleotide sequence: TGTGCCAGCAGCTCCCCTGGGCAAGGGAGGATGGAGACCCAGTACTTC.

This clonotype occurred many times. The chain links TRBV25-1 to TRBJ2-1; no definite D call. The CDR3 loop spans 15 amino acids. The V end was cut by 1 base, the J end by 2 bases, with 9 bases between. Per the germline V gene, CDR1 is MGHDK and CDR2 is SYGVNS. The chain's CDR3 is CASSESQRPYNEQFF. The CDR3 nucleotides read TGTGCCAGCAGTGAATCCCAGCGACCCTACAATGAGCAGTTCTTC.

In its sample, this clonotype was seen a few times. CDR3 protein: CATSDLGGASYNEQFF. The DNA of the CDR3 is TGTGCCACCAGTGATTTAGGGGGAGCTTCCTACAATGAGCAGTTCTTC. The chain uses TRBV24-1 and TRBJ2-1; TRBD1 might be the D (6 bases). Germline CDR1 and CDR2: KGHDR and SFDVKD. Between the trimmed V and J ends, which lost 1 base and 1 base, there was a span of 10 bases. CDR3 length equals 16 residues.

This chain uses TRBV9 with TRBJ2-2; D unresolved. V was shortened by 6 bases and J by 1 base, with 10 bases between the two germline ends. Germline CDR1 is SGDLS and CDR2 is YYNGEE. This CDR3 region has 14 residues. The DNA for the CDR3 is TGTGCCAGCAACATAGGATGGAACACCGGGGAGCTGTTTTTT. Encoded protein: CASNIGWNTGELFF.

This chain links TRBV4-3 with TRBJ1-2; 9 bases map to TRBD1. The CDR3 is made up of 12 amino acids. Germline V lookup: CDR1 LGHNA, CDR2 YSLEER. The V and J ends lost 8 bases and 8 bases, in that order; junction bases with no gene match: 6. For the CDR3, the DNA is TGCGCCAGCTGGGACAGGGAAGGAGGCTACACCTTC. As protein: CASWDREGGYTF.

This clonotype has at least ten counts. V gene TRBV29-1 combines with J gene TRBJ2-6, with no clear D. Germline-derived CDR1 and CDR2 are SQVTM and ANQGSEA. CDR3 length equals 13 residues. The V end lost 4 bases, the J end lost 0 bases, and 4 bases lay between the germline ends. The CDR3 DNA reads as TGCAGCGTTGGGAACTCTGGGGCCAACGTCCTGACTTTC. Residues: CSVGNSGANVLTF.

This clonotype was seen repeatedly, ten times or more. The V and J genes are TRBV20-1 and TRBJ2-3; 12 nucleotides align to TRBD2. Germline CDR1 reads DFQATT; CDR2 reads SNEGSKA (reference sequence). Trimming at V came to 1 base and at J to 7 bases, leaving 9 bases not matched to a gene. This CDR3 is 16 amino acids long. CDR3 nucleotides: TGCAGTGCTAGAGGCGAGGGACTAGCGGGCGAGAATACGCAGTATTTT. As protein: CSARGEGLAGENTQYF.

This clonotype was seen repeatedly, ten times or more. The chain joins TRBV20-1 to TRBJ2-1, with a possible D match to TRBD2 (6 bases). There are 12 residues in the CDR3. Trimming cost V 3 bases and J 4 bases, with 7 bases left between them. The germline CDR1 and CDR2 sequences are DFQATT and SNEGSKA (reference sequence). This CDR3 is CSARGLYNEQFF. The CDR3 nucleotides are TGCAGTGCTAGGGGACTGTACAATGAGCAGTTCTTC.